One and the same sample provided the 9 T cell receptor beta chains below, sequenced in a study of T cell responses to AZD1222 COVID-19 vaccine. Produced via immunoSEQ multiplex PCR; TCRdb's table is partial and in-frame only. The data hold more than 110,000 clones, with about 90% observed a single time. Sequences were derived from peripheral blood, sampled on day 0 of AZD1222 vaccination. The receptors stem from an adult in good health.

The chain combines TRBV3-1 (or the pseudogene TRBV3-2) with TRBJ1-1; D ambiguous. This CDR3 comprises 14 residues. CDR1 and CDR2 (germline): LGHDT, YNNKEL (reference sequence). Deletions cut 5 bases from V and 0 bases from J, with 10 bases between. DNA for the CDR3: TGTGCCAGCAGCAAACACGGGGTGAACACTGAAGCTTTCTTT. As protein: CASSKHGVNTEAFF.

J is TRBJ2-7 and V is TRBV19; D remains unclear. Germline V gives CDR1 LNHDA, CDR2 SQIVND (reference sequence). CDR3 length: 14 residues. V shed 5 bases and J shed 2 bases, with 13 bases lying between them. CDR3 sequence: CASSSSDGPYEQYF. The CDR3 nucleotides read TGTGCCAGTAGTTCGTCGGACGGACCCTACGAGCAGTACTTC. Using reference TRBV19 and TRBJ2-7 for the parts outside the CDR3, the full variable domain is DGGITQSPKYLFRKEGQNVTLSCEQNLNHDAMYWYRQDPGQGLRLIYYSQIVNDFQKGDIAEGYSVSREKKESFPLTVTSAQKNPTAFYLCASSSSDGPYEQYFGPGTRLTVT.

The chain carries TRBV18 and TRBJ1-2; D is undetermined. Germline V gives CDR1 KGHSH, CDR2 LQKENI. Trimming cost V 4 bases and J 1 base, with 4 bases left between them. CDR3 length: 12 residues. The CDR3 DNA reads TGTGCCAGCTCACGGGATAACTATGGCTACACCTTC. It codes for CASSRDNYGYTF.

V gene TRBV5-4 combines with J gene TRBJ1-2; a weak D match, TRBD1 (5 bases). Per germline, CDR1 SGHNT and CDR2 YYREEE (reference sequence). V was clipped by 0 bases and J by 4 bases, with 7 bases between them. The CDR3 spans 13 residues. CDR3 DNA sequence: TGTGCCAGCAGCTTGGCCGGGACCTATGGCTACACCTTC. Protein sequence: CASSLAGTYGYTF.

The V call is TRBV18, the J call TRBJ2-2; D call uncertain. V was shortened by 4 bases and J by 2 bases, with 8 bases between the two germline ends. The germline CDR1 and CDR2 sequences are KGHSH and LQKENI. This CDR3 has 14 amino acids. The DNA for the CDR3 is TGTGCCAGCTCACTACAAGGAAACACCGGGGAGCTGTTTTTT. It translates to CASSLQGNTGELFF.

The rearrangement joins TRBV19 to TRBJ2-1; TRBD2 agrees at 12 bases. Germline loops: CDR1 LNHDA, CDR2 SQIVND (reference sequence). Trimming removed 7 bases from V and 9 bases from J; junction bases left unmatched: 7. This CDR3 spans 14 amino acids. CDR3: CASIASGRAAEQFF. CDR3 nucleotides: TGTGCCAGTATCGCTAGCGGGAGGGCCGCTGAGCAGTTCTTC.

This sequence joins TRBV2 and TRBJ1-5, with a possible D match to TRBD1 (5 bases). V was cut by 7 bases and J by 0 bases, with 13 bases left in between. The CDR3 loop spans 15 amino acids. Germline V gives CDR1 SNHLY, CDR2 FYNNEI. CDR3 residues: CASKIGEYSNQPQHF. The CDR3 coding sequence is TGTGCCAGCAAAATAGGGGAATATAGCAATCAGCCCCAGCATTTT.

The CDR3 is CASSYSRSQPQHF. The CDR3 region has the DNA TGTGCCAGCAGTTACTCGCGGAGTCAGCCCCAGCATTTT. The rearrangement joins TRBV6-5 to TRBJ1-5; D call uncertain. CDR1 and CDR2 from the germline V gene are MNHEY and SVGAGI. The germline V and J ends were trimmed by 0 bases and 6 bases, with 6 bases remaining between them. The CDR3 totals 13 residues.

The chain employs TRBV6-5 and TRBJ1-3; D gene uncertain. V was pared by 6 bases and J by 2 bases, with 11 bases between. The CDR3 covers 14 residues. Germline CDR1 and CDR2: MNHEY and SVGAGI. The CDR3 DNA follows: TGTGCCAGCAGGCCGGCCGGAGCTGGAAACACCATATATTTT. Encoded protein: CASRPAGAGNTIYF.